The subject of this entry is one T cell receptor beta chain. This sample is part of a study of blood T cell repertoires in COVID-19. Across the study: Sites across the United States, Italy and Spain contributed samples from acute and convalescent COVID-19. The analysed material was cDNA or gDNA that came from T cells, B-cell-depleted T cells, or PBMCs.

Using immunoSEQ multiplex PCR, the repertoire was profiled, and TCRdb retains in-frame clones only, with some absent. The top ten clones hold 2% to 2.5% of a sample with about 230,000 clones, around 88% of them seen once. The V gene's germline CDR1 is LNHDA and CDR2 SQIVND (reference sequence). V lost 4 bases to trimming and J lost 7 bases, with 20 bases between them. This CDR3 is 16 amino acids long. Study members were between roughly 18 and 89 years old and lived in approximately 25 US regions. Clinical history reported by participants formed the basis on which cohorts were assigned. Sequenced input: PBMCs or T cells enriched from blood (not recorded which). The chain recombines TRBV19 with TRBJ1-5; TRBD1 might be the D (6 bases). The receptor was derived from a woman in her forties with acute COVID-19. CDR3 in DNA: TGTGCCAGTAGTACCCGGGGGGGCCGGGGGAACCAGCCCCAGCATTTT. Translation: CASSTRGGRGNQPQHF.